The clone carrying this T cell receptor beta chain was seen only a few times. The data originate from a study of T-cell reconstitution after alpha-beta-depleted transplantation in children. Unique molecular identifiers were used to barcode this TCRbeta library. TCRdb independently ran MiXCR on the PCR reads; one entry per CDR3 protein. The sample shows nearly 550,000 distinct CDR3 sequences, about 18% of them seen only once. The CDR3 covers 13 residues. The germline V and J ends were trimmed by 1 base and 0 bases, with 6 bases remaining between them. Germline V gives CDR1 DFQATT, CDR2 SNEGSKA (reference sequence).

Here the sequenced sample was PBMCs from the stem cell graft donor, taken from the stem cell graft. The TCR comes from a human donor who donated a stem cell graft to a child with acute lymphoblastic leukemia. The chain joins TRBV20-1 to TRBJ1-1, with D unclear. Here the CDR3 reads CSARAGLNTEAFF. For the CDR3, the DNA is TGCAGTGCTAGAGCCGGCTTGAACACTGAAGCTTTCTTT.